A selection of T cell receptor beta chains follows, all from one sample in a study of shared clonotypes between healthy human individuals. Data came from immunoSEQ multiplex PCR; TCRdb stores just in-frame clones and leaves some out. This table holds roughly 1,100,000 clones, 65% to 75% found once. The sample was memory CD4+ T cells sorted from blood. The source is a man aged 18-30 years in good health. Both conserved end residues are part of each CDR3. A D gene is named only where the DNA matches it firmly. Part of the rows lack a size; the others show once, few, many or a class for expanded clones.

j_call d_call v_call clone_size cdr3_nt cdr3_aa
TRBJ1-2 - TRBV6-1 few TGTGCCAGCAGGGCCGACCAAACAATCTATGGCTACACCTTC CASRADQTIYGYTF
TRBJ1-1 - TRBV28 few TGTGCCAGCACCCTGGGGAATTCGAACACTGAAGCTTTCTTT CASTLGNSNTEAFF
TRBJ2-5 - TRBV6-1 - TGTGCCAGCTGTGACGGGAACCAAGAGACCCAGTACTTC CASCDGNQETQYF
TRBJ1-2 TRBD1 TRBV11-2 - TGTGCCAGCAACCTACCGGGACAGCGAGCTGGCTACACCTTC CASNLPGQRAGYTF
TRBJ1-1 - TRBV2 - TGTGCCAGCACCCTCCAAGGTAGCGGTTCAGGGGAAGCTTTCTTT CASTLQGSGSGEAFF
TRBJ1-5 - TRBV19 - TGTGCCAGTAGTAGCATAATCCAGGGGCTAGGGAATCAGCCCCAGCATTTT CASSSIIQGLGNQPQHF
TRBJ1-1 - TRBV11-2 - TGTGCCAGCAGCGGAGCCTTTGAAGCTTTCTTT CASSGAFEAFF
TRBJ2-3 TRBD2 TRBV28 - TGTGCCAGCAGTTTACGGGGGGGCACAGATACGCAGTATTTT CASSLRGGTDTQYF
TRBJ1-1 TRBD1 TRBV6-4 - TGTGCCAGCAGTCTAACAGGGGGCACTGAAGCTTTCTTT CASSLTGGTEAFF
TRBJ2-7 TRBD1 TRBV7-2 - TGTGCCAGCAGCTTATACAGGGGGCCCTACGAGCAGTACTTC CASSLYRGPYEQYF
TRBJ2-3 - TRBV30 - TGTGCCTGGACAGGGACAGATACGCAGTATTTT CAWTGTDTQYF
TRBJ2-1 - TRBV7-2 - TGTGCCAGCAGCTCGGACCCGAGCTCCTACAATGAGCAGTTCTTC CASSSDPSSYNEQFF
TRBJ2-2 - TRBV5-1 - TGCGCCAGCAGCGCAAGGACAGACACCGGGGAGCTGTTTTTT CASSARTDTGELFF